One and the same sample provided the 10 T cell receptor beta chains below, sequenced in a study of blood T cell repertoires in COVID-19. The assay was immunoSEQ multiplex PCR, and TCRdb's table has in-frame clones only and misses some. The repertoire holds over 120,000 clones, with around 83% as singletons. Sequenced material: peripheral blood. The receptors stem from a human donor with acute or convalescent COVID-19. The donor label of this sample is uncertain.

The chain employs TRBV14 and TRBJ2-7; TRBD2 matches at 7 bases. V dropped 1 base and J dropped 0; count of bases not matched to a gene: 6. Germline V gives CDR1 SGHDN, CDR2 FVKESK. This CDR3 is 16 amino acids long. The CDR3 reads CASSQAGGSTSYEQYV. In DNA, the CDR3 is TGTGCCAGCAGCCAAGCTGGCGGGAGCACCTCCTACGAGCAGTACGTC.

As regards this clone: One end of the junction is discordant with germline, which a read error may explain. The chain combines TRBV7-7 with TRBJ2-2, with D possibly being TRBD2 (6 bases). CDR1 is SSHAT and CDR2 is FNYEAQ in the germline V gene (reference sequence). The CDR3 is 17 residues long. The CDR3 region has the DNA TGTGCTAGCAGCTTAAATGTGTGGCGGGGTAACACCGGGGAGCTGTTTTTT. Translation: CASSLNVWRGNTGELFF.

The V call is TRBV24-1, the J call TRBJ2-3; TRBD1 is a possible D gene (6 bases). V was shortened by 4 bases and J by 3 bases, with 13 bases between the two germline ends. CDR3 length: 15 residues. The germline CDR1 and CDR2 sequences are KGHDR and SFDVKD. CDR3 amino acids: CATSDWGQVTDTQYF. The CDR3 coding sequence is TGTGCCACCAGTGACTGGGGGCAAGTAACAGATACGCAGTATTTT.

J is TRBJ1-1 and V is TRBV12-3 or TRBV12-4, with D uncertain. The ends were cut back, 5 bases at V and 5 bases at J, with 9 bases in the middle. The CDR3 has 12 amino acids. The CDR3 protein is CASSPEWTEAFF. For the CDR3, the DNA is TGTGCCAGCAGTCCCGAGTGGACTGAAGCTTTCTTT.

This clone was seen once. The DNA of the CDR3 is TGCGCCAGCAGCTTGGAGGGGACAGGCCTCACGGGCTACACCTTC. It yields the protein CASSLEGTGLTGYTF. V and J are TRBV5-1 and TRBJ1-2; TRBD1 agrees at 8 bases. The CDR3 is 15 residues long. Germline CDR1 and CDR2: SGHRS and YFSETQ. V was pared by 0 bases and J by 8 bases, with 9 bases of the junction left unmatched. The variable domain in full, completed from reference TRBV5-1 and TRBJ1-2, reads KAGVTQTPRYLIKTRGQQVTLSCSPISGHRSVSWYQQTPGQGLQFLFEYFSETQRNKGNFPGRFSGRQFSNSRSEMNVSTLELGDSALYLCASSLEGTGLTGYTFGSGTRLTVV.

This chain joins TRBV27 and TRBJ1-4, with no clear D. The CDR3 has 15 amino acids. V was pared by 6 bases and J by 0 bases, with 11 bases between. CDR1 is MNHEY, CDR2 SMNVEV, per germline (reference sequence). The CDR3 DNA sequence: TGTGCCAGCAGCCCGCTCGGGGCAACTAATGAAAAACTGTTTTTT. This encodes CASSPLGATNEKLFF.

The rearrangement links TRBV9 to TRBJ2-6, with D perhaps matching TRBD2 (5 bases). The germline gives CDR1 SGDLS, CDR2 YYNGEE. CDR3 size: 15 residues. Trimming left V 0 bases short and J 1 base short, with 5 bases between. The CDR3 here is CASSVGESGANVLTF. CDR3 in DNA: TGTGCCAGCAGCGTAGGGGAGTCTGGGGCCAACGTCCTGACTTTC.

The DNA for the CDR3 is TGTGCCAGTAGAGGAGAGAACACTGAAGCTTTCTTT. Its translation is CASRGENTEAFF. V and J are TRBV19 and TRBJ1-1, with unresolved D. This CDR3 has 12 residues. From germline, CDR1 is LNHDA and CDR2 SQIVND (reference sequence). Trimming cost V 6 bases and J 1 base, with 6 bases left between them.

The rearrangement joins TRBV9 to TRBJ2-5, with 10 bases lining up with TRBD1. V shed 4 bases and J 5 bases; nucleotides not matched to a gene: 8. The CDR3 has 15 residues. The V gene's germline CDR1 is SGDLS and CDR2 YYNGEE. The CDR3 here is CASSPGTGEWETQYF. The CDR3 nucleotides are TGTGCCAGCAGCCCGGGGACAGGGGAATGGGAGACCCAGTACTTC.

The CDR3 loop is CASSGGLGAGAYNEQFF. Written as DNA, the CDR3 is TGTGCCAGCAGCGGGGGGCTAGGAGCGGGAGCCTACAATGAGCAGTTCTTC. V and J are TRBV7-8 and TRBJ2-1; 8 nucleotides match TRBD2. Looked up from germline, CDR1 is SGHVS and CDR2 is FQNEAQ. V was pared by 5 bases and J by 2 bases, with 11 bases of the junction left unmatched. CDR3 size: 17 residues.